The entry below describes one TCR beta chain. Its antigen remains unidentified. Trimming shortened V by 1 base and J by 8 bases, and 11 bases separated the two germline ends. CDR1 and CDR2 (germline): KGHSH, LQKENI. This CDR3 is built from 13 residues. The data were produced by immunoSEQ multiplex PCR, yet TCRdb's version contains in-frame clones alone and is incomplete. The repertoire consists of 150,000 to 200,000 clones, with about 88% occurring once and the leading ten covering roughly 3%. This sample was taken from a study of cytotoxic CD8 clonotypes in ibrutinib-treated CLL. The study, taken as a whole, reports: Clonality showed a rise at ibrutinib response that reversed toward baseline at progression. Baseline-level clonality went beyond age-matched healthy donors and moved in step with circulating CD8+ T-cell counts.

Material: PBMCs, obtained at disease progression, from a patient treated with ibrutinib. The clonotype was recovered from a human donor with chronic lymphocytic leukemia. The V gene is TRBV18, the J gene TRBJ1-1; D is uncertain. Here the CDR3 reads CASSPQEHREAFF. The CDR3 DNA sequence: TGTGCCAGCTCACCACAAGAGCACCGAGAAGCTTTCTTT.